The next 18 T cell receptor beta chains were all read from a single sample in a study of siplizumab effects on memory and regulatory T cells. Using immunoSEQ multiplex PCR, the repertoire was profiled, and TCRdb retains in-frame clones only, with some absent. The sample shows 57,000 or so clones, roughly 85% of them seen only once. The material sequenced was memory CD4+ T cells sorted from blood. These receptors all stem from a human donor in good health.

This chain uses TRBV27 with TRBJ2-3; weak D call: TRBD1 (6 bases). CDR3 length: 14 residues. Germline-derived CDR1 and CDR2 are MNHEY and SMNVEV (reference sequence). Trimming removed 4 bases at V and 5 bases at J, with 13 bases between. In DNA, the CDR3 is TGTGCCAGCAGTTCGCTCCTACAGGGAGATACGCAGTATTTT. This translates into CASSSLLQGDTQYF.

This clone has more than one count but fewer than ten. The CDR3 loop reads CSAGGDGNIQYF. CDR3 sequence (DNA): TGCAGCGCTGGGGGAGACGGGAACATTCAGTACTTC. V usage is TRBV29-1 and J usage is TRBJ2-4; D could derive from TRBD1 or TRBD2 (5 bases each). The length of the CDR3 is 12 residues. The ends were cut back, 7 bases at V and 7 bases at J, with 14 bases in the middle. Germline assignment: CDR1 SQVTM and CDR2 ANQGSEA.

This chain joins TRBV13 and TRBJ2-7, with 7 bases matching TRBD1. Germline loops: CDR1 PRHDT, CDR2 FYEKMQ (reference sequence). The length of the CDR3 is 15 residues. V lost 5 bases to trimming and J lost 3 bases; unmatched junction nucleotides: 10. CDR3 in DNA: TGTGCCAGCAGCCCCCGGGAACAGGGGCACTACGAGCAGTACTTC. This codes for CASSPREQGHYEQYF.

The CDR3 nucleotides read TGTGCCAGCAGCTTGGACAGCCCTCGAAACACCATATATTTT. Translating it yields CASSLDSPRNTIYF. V and J are TRBV7-9 and TRBJ1-3, with a tentative D call TRBD1 (6 bases). Trimming shortened V by 3 bases and J by 5 bases, and 11 bases separated the two germline ends. Germline-derived CDR1 and CDR2 are SEHNR and FQNEAQ (reference sequence). The CDR3 runs to 14 residues.

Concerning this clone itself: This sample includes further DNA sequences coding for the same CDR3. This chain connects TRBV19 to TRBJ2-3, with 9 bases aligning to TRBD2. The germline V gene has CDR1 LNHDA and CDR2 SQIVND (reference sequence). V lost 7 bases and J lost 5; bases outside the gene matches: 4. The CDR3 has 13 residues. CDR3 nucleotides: TGTGCCAGTAAGGCGGGGGGGCGAGATACGCAGTATTTT. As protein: CASKAGGRDTQYF.

The CDR3 DNA reads as TGTGCCAGCAGCCGAGGGGGGGCAGATACGCAGTATTTT. Translation gives CASSRGGADTQYF. The gene calls are TRBV7-3 and TRBJ2-3; tentative D call: TRBD2 (7 bases). From germline, CDR1 is SGHTA and CDR2 FQGTGA. This CDR3 spans 13 amino acids. V lost 5 bases, J lost 4 bases, and 10 bases lay in between.

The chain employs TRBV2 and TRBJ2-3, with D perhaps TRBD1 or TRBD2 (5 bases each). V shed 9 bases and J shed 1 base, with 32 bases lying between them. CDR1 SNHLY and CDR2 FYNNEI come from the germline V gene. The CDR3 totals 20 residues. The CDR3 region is CASDNPIPGTLEVGTDTQYF. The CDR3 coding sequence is TGTGCCAGTGATAATCCAATTCCGGGGACCCTAGAGGTGGGCACAGATACGCAGTATTTT.

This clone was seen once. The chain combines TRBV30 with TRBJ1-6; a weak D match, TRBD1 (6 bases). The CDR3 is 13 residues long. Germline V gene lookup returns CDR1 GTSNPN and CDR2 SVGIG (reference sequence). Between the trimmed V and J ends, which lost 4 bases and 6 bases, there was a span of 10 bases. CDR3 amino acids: CAWTGAANSPLHF. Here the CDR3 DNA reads TGTGCCTGGACAGGGGCTGCTAATTCACCCCTCCACTTT.

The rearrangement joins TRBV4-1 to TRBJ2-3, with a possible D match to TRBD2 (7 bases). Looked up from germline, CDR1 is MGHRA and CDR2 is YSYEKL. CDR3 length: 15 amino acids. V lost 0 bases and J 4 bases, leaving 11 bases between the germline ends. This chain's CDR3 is CASSQDGGGPDTQYF. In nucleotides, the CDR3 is TGCGCCAGCAGCCAAGATGGGGGGGGCCCAGATACGCAGTATTTT.

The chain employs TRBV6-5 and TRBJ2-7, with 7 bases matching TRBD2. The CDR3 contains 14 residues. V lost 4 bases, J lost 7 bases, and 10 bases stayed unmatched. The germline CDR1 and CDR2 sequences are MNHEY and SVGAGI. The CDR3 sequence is CASSLAGDLGEQYF. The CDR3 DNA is TGTGCCAGCAGTTTGGCGGGGGATCTGGGGGAGCAGTACTTC.

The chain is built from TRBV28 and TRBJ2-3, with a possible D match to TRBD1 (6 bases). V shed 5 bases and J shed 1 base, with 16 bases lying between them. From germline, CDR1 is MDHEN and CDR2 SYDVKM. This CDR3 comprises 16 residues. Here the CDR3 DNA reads TGTGCCAGCAGTATTCCTACAGGGTTAGGCACAGATACGCAGTATTTT. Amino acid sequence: CASSIPTGLGTDTQYF.

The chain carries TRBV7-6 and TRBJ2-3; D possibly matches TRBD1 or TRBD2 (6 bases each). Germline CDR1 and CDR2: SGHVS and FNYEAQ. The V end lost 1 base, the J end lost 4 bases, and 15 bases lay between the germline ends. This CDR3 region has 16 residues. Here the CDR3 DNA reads TGTGCCAGCAGCTTAGATGGGGGGCCTGTCCCAGATACGCAGTATTTT. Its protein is CASSLDGGPVPDTQYF.

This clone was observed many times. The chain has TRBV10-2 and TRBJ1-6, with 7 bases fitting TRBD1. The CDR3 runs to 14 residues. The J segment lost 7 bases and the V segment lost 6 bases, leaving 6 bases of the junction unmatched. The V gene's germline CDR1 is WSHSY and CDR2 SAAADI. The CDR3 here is CASSSQGNNSPLHF. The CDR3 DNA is TGCGCCAGCAGCTCACAGGGGAACAATTCACCCCTCCACTTT.

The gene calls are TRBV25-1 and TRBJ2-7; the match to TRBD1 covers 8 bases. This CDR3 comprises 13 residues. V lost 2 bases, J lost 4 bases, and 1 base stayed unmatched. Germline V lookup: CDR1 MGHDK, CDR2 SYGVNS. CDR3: CASSEDRGYEQYF. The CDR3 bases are TGTGCCAGCAGTGAAGACAGGGGATACGAGCAGTACTTC.

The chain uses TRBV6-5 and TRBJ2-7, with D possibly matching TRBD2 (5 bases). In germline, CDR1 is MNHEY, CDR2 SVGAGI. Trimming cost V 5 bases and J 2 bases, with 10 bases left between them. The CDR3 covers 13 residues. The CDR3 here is CASSRSGTYEQYF. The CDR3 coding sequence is TGTGCCAGCAGTCGTTCCGGGACCTACGAGCAGTACTTC.

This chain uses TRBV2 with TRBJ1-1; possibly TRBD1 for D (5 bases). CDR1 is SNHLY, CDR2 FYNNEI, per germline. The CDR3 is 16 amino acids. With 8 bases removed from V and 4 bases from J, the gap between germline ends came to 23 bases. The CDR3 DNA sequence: TGTGCCAGCTCGGAAGACAGTGTAGTATCTCCCACTGAAGCTTTCTTT. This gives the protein CASSEDSVVSPTEAFF.

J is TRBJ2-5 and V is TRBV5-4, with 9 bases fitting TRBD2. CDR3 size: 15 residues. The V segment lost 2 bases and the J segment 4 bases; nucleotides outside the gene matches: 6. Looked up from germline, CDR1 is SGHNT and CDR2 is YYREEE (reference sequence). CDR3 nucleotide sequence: TGTGCCAGCAGCTTTCGGTTAGCGGGGGCAGAGACCCAGTACTTC. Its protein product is CASSFRLAGAETQYF. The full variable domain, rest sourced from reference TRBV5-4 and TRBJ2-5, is ETGVTQSPTHLIKTRGQQVTLRCSSQSGHNTVSWYQQALGQGPQFIFQYYREEENGRGNFPPRFSGLQFPNYSSELNVNALELDDSALYLCASSFRLAGAETQYFGPGTRLLVL.

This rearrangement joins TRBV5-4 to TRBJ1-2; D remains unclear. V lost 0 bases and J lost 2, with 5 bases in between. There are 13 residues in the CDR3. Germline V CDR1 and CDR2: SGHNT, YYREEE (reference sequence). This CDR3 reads CASSLVGNYGYTF. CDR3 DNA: TGTGCCAGCAGCTTGGTCGGAAACTATGGCTACACCTTC.